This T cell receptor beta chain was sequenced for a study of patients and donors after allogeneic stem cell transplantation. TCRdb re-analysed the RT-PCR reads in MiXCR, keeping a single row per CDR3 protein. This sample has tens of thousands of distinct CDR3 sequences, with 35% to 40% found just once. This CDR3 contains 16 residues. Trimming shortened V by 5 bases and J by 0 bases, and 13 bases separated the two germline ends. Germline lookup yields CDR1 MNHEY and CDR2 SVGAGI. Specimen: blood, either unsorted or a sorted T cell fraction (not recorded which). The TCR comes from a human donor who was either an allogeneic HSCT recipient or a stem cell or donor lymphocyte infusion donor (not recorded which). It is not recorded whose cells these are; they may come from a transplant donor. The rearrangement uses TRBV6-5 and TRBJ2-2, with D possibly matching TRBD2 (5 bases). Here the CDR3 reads CASSRFPGTNTGELFF. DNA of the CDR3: TGTGCCAGCAGTCGGTTTCCGGGGACGAACACCGGGGAGCTGTTTTTT.